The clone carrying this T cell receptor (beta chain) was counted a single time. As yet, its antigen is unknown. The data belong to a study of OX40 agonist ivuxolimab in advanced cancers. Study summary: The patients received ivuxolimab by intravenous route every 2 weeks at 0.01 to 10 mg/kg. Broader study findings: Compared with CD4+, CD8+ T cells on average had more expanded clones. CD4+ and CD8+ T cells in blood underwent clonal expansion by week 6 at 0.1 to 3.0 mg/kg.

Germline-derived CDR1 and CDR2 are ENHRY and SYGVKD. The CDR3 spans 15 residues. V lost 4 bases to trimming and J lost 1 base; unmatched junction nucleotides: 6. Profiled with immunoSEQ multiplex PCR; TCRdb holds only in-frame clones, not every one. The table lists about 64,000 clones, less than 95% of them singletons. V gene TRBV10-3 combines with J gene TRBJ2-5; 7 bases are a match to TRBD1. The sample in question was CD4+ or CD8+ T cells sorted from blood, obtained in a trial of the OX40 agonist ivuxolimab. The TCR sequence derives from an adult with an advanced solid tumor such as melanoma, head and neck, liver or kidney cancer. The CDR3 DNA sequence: TGTGCCATCAGTGGAGAATCAGGGGGCCAAGAGACCCAGTACTTC. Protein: CAISGESGGQETQYF.